A single sample is the source of the 17 T cell receptor beta chains below, sequenced in a study of T cells in localized non-small cell lung cancer. Generated by immunoSEQ multiplex PCR, the TCRdb table keeps only in-frame clones and is missing some. This table holds around 26,000 clones, roughly 89% found once. The specimen was peripheral blood, collected before any cancer treatment. The origin of the receptors is a woman aged 18 to 55 with stage I lung adenocarcinoma.

J is TRBJ2-2 and V is TRBV28; tentatively, D is TRBD1 (6 bases). The germline V gene has CDR1 MDHEN and CDR2 SYDVKM. This CDR3 region has 12 residues. V was cut by 10 bases and J by 4 bases, with 10 bases left in between. CDR3 residues: CATAGATGELFF. CDR3 sequence (DNA): TGTGCCACGGCAGGGGCCACCGGGGAGCTGTTTTTT.

Here the CDR3 DNA reads TGTGCCAGCAGTTTAATAGCGGGAGGGGACGAGCAGTACTTC. This encodes CASSLIAGGDEQYF. V is TRBV27 and J is TRBJ2-7; 11 nucleotides match TRBD2. This CDR3 has 14 residues. The junction had 2 bases not matched to a gene; V was cut back by 2 bases and J by 5 bases. Germline V CDR1 and CDR2: MNHEY, SMNVEV (reference sequence).

This chain links TRBV19 with TRBJ2-7, with 9 bases fitting TRBD1. Germline V gene data show CDR1 as LNHDA and CDR2 as SQIVND (reference sequence). V shed 0 bases, J shed 3 bases, and the junction held 9 bases outside the gene matches. This CDR3 is 17 amino acids long. In nucleotides, the CDR3 is TGTGCCAGTAGTATAGATCTCGGCGGGACAGGGTTCTACGAGCAGTACTTC. Translating gives CASSIDLGGTGFYEQYF. Full variable domain (remainder filled in from reference TRBV19 and TRBJ2-7): DGGITQSPKYLFRKEGQNVTLSCEQNLNHDAMYWYRQDPGQGLRLIYYSQIVNDFQKGDIAEGYSVSREKKESFPLTVTSAQKNPTAFYLCASSIDLGGTGFYEQYFGPGTRLTVT.

This rearrangement joins TRBV5-4 to TRBJ2-3, with 9 bases matching TRBD2. Germline V gene sequence: CDR1 SGHNT, CDR2 YYREEE (reference sequence). Unmatched junction bases numbered 7, after V lost 1 base and J lost 4 bases. This CDR3 is 16 amino acids long. The DNA of the CDR3 is TGTGCCAGCAGCTTGATGGTAGCGGGAGAGGCAGATACGCAGTATTTT. Translation: CASSLMVAGEADTQYF.

The rearrangement uses TRBV27 and TRBJ2-7; 8 bases are a match to TRBD1. V was clipped by 6 bases and J by 1 base; unmatched bases: 2. This CDR3 is 13 amino acids long. Germline V CDR1 and CDR2: MNHEY, SMNVEV (reference sequence). The CDR3 protein is CASSRDRSYEQYF. The CDR3 bases are TGTGCCAGCAGCCGGGACAGGTCCTACGAGCAGTACTTC.

The chain recombines TRBV14 with TRBJ1-1; D is unclear. The CDR3 consists of 13 residues. Germline values: CDR1 SGHDN, CDR2 FVKESK. V lost 5 bases to trimming and J lost 0 bases, with 7 bases between them. The CDR3 here is CASSSQLNTEAFF. The CDR3 DNA reads TGTGCCAGCAGCTCACAACTGAACACTGAAGCTTTCTTT. Full variable domain (rest looked up from reference TRBV14 and TRBJ1-1): EAGVTQFPSHSVIEKGQTVTLRCDPISGHDNLYWYRRVMGKEIKFLLHFVKESKQDESGMPNNRFLAERTGGTYSTLKVQPAELEDSGVYFCASSSQLNTEAFFGQGTRLTVV.

This clone appeared once. V usage is TRBV6-1 and J usage is TRBJ2-6, with D hard to call. Between the trimmed V and J ends, which lost 7 bases and 6 bases, there was a span of 13 bases. In germline, CDR1 is MNHNS, CDR2 SASEGT. The CDR3 spans 14 residues. As DNA, the CDR3 is TGTGCCAGCACTCGACCCCGCGCGGCCAACGTCCTGACTTTC. Its translation: CASTRPRAANVLTF.

The J gene is TRBJ1-2, the V gene TRBV27, with TRBD1 matching over 10 bases. CDR1 and CDR2 (germline): MNHEY, SMNVEV (reference sequence). V dropped 4 bases and J dropped 0; count of bases not matched to a gene: 11. This CDR3 contains 18 residues. The DNA of the CDR3 is TGTGCCAGCAGTTCCTTTGCGGACAGGGGGTTTGCTAACTATGGCTACACCTTC. It specifies CASSSFADRGFANYGYTF.

This clone appeared a few times. Here the CDR3 DNA reads TGCGCCAGCAGCCAGGCCCTTGGTGTGACCTACGAGCAGTACTTC. Translation: CASSQALGVTYEQYF. The chain carries TRBV5-1 and TRBJ2-7; D uncertain. CDR3 length equals 15 residues. Trimming removed 4 bases from V and 2 bases from J, with 16 bases in between. Germline CDR1 is SGHRS and CDR2 is YFSETQ.

Points on this clone: Other nucleotide sequences in the sample specify the same CDR3. The V gene is TRBV30, the J gene TRBJ1-1; D may be TRBD1 (5 bases). The CDR3 spans 14 residues. The germline gives CDR1 GTSNPN, CDR2 SVGIG (reference sequence). The V and J ends lost 5 bases and 2 bases respectively, with 15 bases between them. This chain's CDR3 is CAWSLRAVNTEAFF. In DNA, the CDR3 is TGTGCCTGGTCCCTCAGGGCGGTTAACACTGAAGCTTTCTTT. The full variable domain, its missing parts supplied by reference TRBV30 and TRBJ1-1, is SQTIHQWPATLVQPVGSPLSLECTVEGTSNPNLYWYRQAAGRGLQLLFYSVGIGQISSEVPQNLSASRPQDRQFILSSKKLLLSDSGFYLCAWSLRAVNTEAFFGQGTRLTVV.

This clone appeared a single time. The junction departs from germline at one end; a sequencing error may be responsible. The chain carries TRBV29-1 and TRBJ2-5; D gene uncertain. Per germline, CDR1 SQVTM and CDR2 ANQGSEA. This CDR3 is 14 amino acids long. CDR3 DNA sequence: TGCACCGTTAAAATGGGCGACACGATCGGGACCCAGTACTTC. Translation: CTVKMGDTIGTQYF. The entire variable domain, with the rest obtained from reference TRBV29-1 and TRBJ2-5, is as follows: SAVISQKPSRDICQRGTSLTIQCQVDSQVTMMFWYRQQPGQSLTLIATANQGSEATYESGFVIDKFPISRPNLTFSTLTVSNMSPEDSSIYLCTVKMGDTIGTQYFGPGTRLLVL.

The V gene is TRBV19, the J gene TRBJ2-1, with 10 nucleotides matching TRBD2. The germline V gene encodes CDR1 LNHDA and CDR2 SQIVND (reference sequence). After removal of 6 bases from V and 4 bases from J, the junction contained 6 bases not matched to a gene. CDR3 length equals 15 residues. The CDR3 nucleotides are TGTGCCAGTAGGAGCGGGAGGGCCTTGTACAATGAGCAGTTCTTC. This encodes CASRSGRALYNEQFF.

The CDR3 is CASSLDSGSTNEQFF. For the CDR3, the DNA is TGCGCCAGCAGCCTCGATAGCGGGAGTACTAATGAGCAGTTCTTC. The chain joins TRBV5-1 to TRBJ2-1; 9 positions match TRBD2. Unmatched junction bases numbered 9, after V lost 4 bases and J lost 7 bases. This CDR3 has 15 residues. The germline V gene has CDR1 SGHRS and CDR2 YFSETQ.

The J gene is TRBJ1-2, the V gene TRBV7-8; no clear D. Deletions cut 3 bases from V and 6 bases from J, with 8 bases between. CDR3 length: 12 residues. Looked up from germline, CDR1 is SGHVS and CDR2 is FQNEAQ. CDR3: CASSFDVDGYTF. CDR3 nucleotide sequence: TGTGCCAGCAGCTTTGATGTGGATGGCTACACCTTC.

The chain combines TRBV25-1 with TRBJ2-7; D remains unclear. The V gene's germline CDR1 is MGHDK and CDR2 SYGVNS. The CDR3 totals 12 residues. With 4 bases removed from V and 2 bases from J, the gap between germline ends came to 6 bases. CDR3 region: CASSVIAYEQYF. The CDR3 nucleotides read TGTGCCAGCAGTGTGATCGCCTACGAGCAGTACTTC.

The V and J genes are TRBV7-2 and TRBJ1-5; 9 bases map to TRBD1. V gave up 5 bases and J gave up 6 bases; unmatched junction bases: 8. CDR3 size: 15 residues. CDR1 SGHTA and CDR2 FQGNSA come from the germline V gene. CDR3 sequence: CASSRATGGSQPQHF. The CDR3 bases are TGTGCCAGCAGCCGCGCGACAGGGGGATCTCAGCCCCAGCATTTT.

The chain couples TRBV7-2 to TRBJ1-5; no reliable D call. Germline V gene sequence: CDR1 SGHTA, CDR2 FQGNSA. Trimming pared 4 bases from V and 0 bases from J, leaving 16 bases between. There are 17 residues in the CDR3. For the CDR3, the DNA is TGTGCCAGCAGCTATACGTTGGGGTCGGATAGCAATCAGCCCCAGCATTTT. It yields the protein CASSYTLGSDSNQPQHF.